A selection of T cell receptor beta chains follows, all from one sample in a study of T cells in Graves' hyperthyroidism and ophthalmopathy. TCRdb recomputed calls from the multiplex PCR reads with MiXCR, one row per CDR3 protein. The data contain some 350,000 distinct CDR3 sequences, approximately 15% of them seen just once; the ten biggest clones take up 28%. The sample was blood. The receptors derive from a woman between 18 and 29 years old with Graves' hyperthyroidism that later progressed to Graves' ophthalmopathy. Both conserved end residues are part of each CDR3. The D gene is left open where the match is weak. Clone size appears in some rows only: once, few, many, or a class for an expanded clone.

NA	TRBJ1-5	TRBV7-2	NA	TGTGCCAGCAGTCCTTCCCCCCACAGGGCTAATCAGCCCCAGCATTTT	CASSPSPHRANQPQHF
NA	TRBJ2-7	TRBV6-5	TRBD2	TGTGCCAGCAGTTACAGTACTAGCGGGAGAGAGCAGTACTTC	CASSYSTSGREQYF
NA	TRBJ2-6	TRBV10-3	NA	TGTGCCATCAGTGAGTCGGGCGGCGGGAACGGGGCCAACGTCCTGACTTTC	CAISESGGGNGANVLTF
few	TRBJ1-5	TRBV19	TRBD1	TGTGCCTCTCACGACAGGGGTGGCAATCAGCCCCAGCATTTT	CASHDRGGNQPQHF
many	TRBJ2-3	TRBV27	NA	TGTGCCACCAGGGACCTTCGGCGCACAGATACGCAGTATTTT	CATRDLRRTDTQYF
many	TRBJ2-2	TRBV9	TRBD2	TGTGCCAGCAGCTCCAGGGCCAGCGGGAGTAGCACCGGGGAGCTGTTTTTT	CASSSRASGSSTGELFF
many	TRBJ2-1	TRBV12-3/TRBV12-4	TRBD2	TGTGCCAGCGGGCTAGCGGCTTACAATGAGCAGTTCTTC	CASGLAAYNEQFF
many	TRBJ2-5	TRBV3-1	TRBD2	TGTGCCAGCAGCGGACGACTAGCGGGGGAGACCCAGTACTTC	CASSGRLAGETQYF
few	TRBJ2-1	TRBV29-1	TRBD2	TGCAGCGTCGGAACCCTGACTAGCGGGAATGAGCAGTTCTTC	CSVGTLTSGNEQFF
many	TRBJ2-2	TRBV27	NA	TGTGCCAGCAGTCCCGAGACTAGATATTGGTCGGGCACCGGGGAGCTGTTTTTT	CASSPETRYWSGTGELFF
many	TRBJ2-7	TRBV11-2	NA	TGTGCCAGCAGCACATACCGGGACGGACGATCCTACGAGCAGTACTTC	CASSTYRDGRSYEQYF
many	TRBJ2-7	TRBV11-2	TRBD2	TGTGCCAGCAGCTTAGTAGGAGCTAGCGGGAGGGTCTTCTACTTC	CASSLVGASGRVFYF
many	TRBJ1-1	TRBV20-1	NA	TGCAGTGCCAAGCGGTCAGACACTGAAGCTTTCTTT	CSAKRSDTEAFF
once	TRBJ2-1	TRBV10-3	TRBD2	TGTGCCATCAGTGCCGGGACTAGTTACAATGAGCAGTTCTTC	CAISAGTSYNEQFF
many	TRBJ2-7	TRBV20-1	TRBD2	TGCAGTGCTAGAGCCGTTAGCGGGAGTCGGTCCTACGAGCAGTACTTC	CSARAVSGSRSYEQYF
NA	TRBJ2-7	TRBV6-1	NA	TGTGCCAGCATGGGGGCAGCAGACTCCTACGAGCAGTACTTC	CASMGAADSYEQYF
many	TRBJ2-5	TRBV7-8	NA	TGTGCCAGCAGCCCCTCCGGCGCGGGGATGGAGTACTTC	CASSPSGAGMEYF
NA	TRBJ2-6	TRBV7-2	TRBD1	TGTGCCAGCAGCTCTAGGACAGGGGCTGGGGCCAACGTCCTGACTTTC	CASSSRTGAGANVLTF